The 18 T cell receptor beta chains given below trace back to one sample, sequenced in a study of cytomegalovirus exposure and HLA in healthy donors. Researchers ran the PCR with 60 Vbeta and 13 Jbeta primers. Libraries were prepared by immunoSEQ multiplex PCR; TCRdb keeps only in-frame clonotypes and omits some of them. The sample has roughly 120,000 clones; 77% are singletons. The sequenced material came from PBMCs. These receptors originate from a man between 18 and 29 years old in good health and CMV-seropositive.

V and J are TRBV28 and TRBJ1-4; D unclear. V lost 2 bases to trimming and J lost 2 bases, with 9 bases between them. Germline CDR1 MDHEN, CDR2 SYDVKM. This CDR3 has 15 amino acids. The CDR3 coding sequence is TGTGCCAGCAGTTTAAAGGCGGGCACTAATGAAAAACTGTTTTTT. It translates to CASSLKAGTNEKLFF. The variable domain in full, completed from reference TRBV28 and TRBJ1-4, reads DVKVTQSSRYLVKRTGEKVFLECVQDMDHENMFWYRQDPGLGLRLIYFSYDVKMKEKGDIPEGYSVSREKKERFSLILESASTNQTSMYLCASSLKAGTNEKLFFGSGTQLSVL.

The chain recombines TRBV29-1 with TRBJ1-2; weak D call: TRBD1 (6 bases). The V and J ends lost 4 bases and 3 bases respectively, with 15 bases between them. Germline V gene data show CDR1 as SQVTM and CDR2 as ANQGSEA. The CDR3 sequence is 14 residues long. As DNA, the CDR3 is TGCAGCGTTGTTTTGGGGGCGAGGGACTATGGCTACACCTTC. Protein: CSVVLGARDYGYTF.

The chain combines TRBV7-2 with TRBJ2-3, with D unclear. Per germline, CDR1 SGHTA and CDR2 FQGNSA. V lost 4 bases, J lost 2 bases, and 16 bases lay in between. The CDR3 length is 16 residues. The CDR3 reads CASSSILVRLTDTQYF. The CDR3 DNA follows: TGTGCCAGCAGCTCCATTCTCGTGCGGCTCACAGATACGCAGTATTTT.

This chain links TRBV7-6 with TRBJ2-1; TRBD1 matches 9 bases. The CDR3 consists of 15 residues. Germline CDR1 is SGHVS and CDR2 is FNYEAQ. The ends lost 2 bases at V and 8 bases at J; junction bases unmatched: 7. Written as DNA, the CDR3 is TGTGCCAGCAGCTTAAGGGACAGGGATCCCTATGAGCAGTTCTTC. Translated, it gives CASSLRDRDPYEQFF.

The chain employs TRBV19 and TRBJ2-5, with 8 nucleotides matching TRBD1. The end of the DNA fits TRBJ2-7 better, so the J call may be wrong. The CDR3 sequence is 14 residues long. The germline V gene has CDR1 LNHDA and CDR2 SQIVND (reference sequence). The CDR3 DNA sequence: TGTGCCACTAGCCCCTACAGGGGGGCCTACGAGCAGTACTTC. Translation gives CATSPYRGAYEQYF.

This chain connects TRBV14 to TRBJ1-2; the D is unclear. CDR3 size: 13 residues. The germline V gene encodes CDR1 SGHDN and CDR2 FVKESK. Deletions cut 2 bases from V and 4 bases from J, with 8 bases between. The CDR3 loop reads CASSQLILYGYTF. In DNA form, the CDR3 reads TGTGCCAGCAGCCAATTGATACTCTATGGCTACACCTTC.

The J gene is TRBJ2-7, the V gene TRBV7-9; the match to TRBD1 covers 9 bases. Unmatched junction bases numbered 5, after V lost 4 bases and J lost 7 bases. The CDR3 covers 13 residues. Germline-derived CDR1 and CDR2 are SEHNR and FQNEAQ (reference sequence). The CDR3 is CASSSQGAGEQYF. The CDR3 DNA reads TGTGCCAGCAGCTCACAGGGGGCTGGGGAGCAGTACTTC.

The gene calls are TRBV29-1 and TRBJ1-2; tentative D call: TRBD1 (5 bases). Germline V gives CDR1 SQVTM, CDR2 ANQGSEA. The V gene lost 7 bases and the J gene lost 4 bases, with 16 bases spanning the gap. This CDR3 is built from 13 residues. This CDR3 reads CSAVYTGVYGYTF. Here the CDR3 DNA reads TGCAGCGCCGTATATACAGGTGTCTATGGCTACACCTTC.

This chain links TRBV10-3 with TRBJ1-2; TRBD1 might be the D (5 bases). Germline V gene lookup returns CDR1 ENHRY and CDR2 SYGVKD. Trimming removed 2 bases from V and 2 bases from J, with 9 bases in between. The CDR3 consists of 14 residues. CDR3: CAISEGAINYGYTF. The CDR3, as DNA: TGTGCCATCAGTGAGGGGGCAATAAACTATGGCTACACCTTC.

V and J are TRBV5-6 and TRBJ1-2, with D hard to call. The germline V gene encodes CDR1 SGHDT and CDR2 YYEEEE. This CDR3 is built from 14 residues. V dropped 5 bases and J dropped 8 bases, with 19 bases sitting between them. The CDR3 DNA follows: TGTGCCAGCAGACACGTTCGTGAGGGCCGAGGCTACACCTTC. Encoded protein: CASRHVREGRGYTF.

This chain uses TRBV25-1 with TRBJ1-2; possibly TRBD1 for D (5 bases). In germline, CDR1 is MGHDK, CDR2 SYGVNS. This CDR3 spans 15 amino acids. V lost 3 bases and J lost 3, with 14 bases in between. This CDR3 is CASSETGEVDYGYTF. The DNA for the CDR3 is TGTGCCAGCAGTGAGACGGGGGAGGTCGACTATGGCTACACCTTC.

The chain combines TRBV6-6 with TRBJ2-7; D possibly corresponds to TRBD1 (6 bases). Germline assignment: CDR1 MNHNY and CDR2 SVGAGI (reference sequence). Trimming shortened V by 7 bases and J by 5 bases, and 18 bases separated the two germline ends. CDR3 size: 14 residues. CDR3 residues: CASTVPGVGDEQYF. The CDR3 region has the DNA TGTGCCAGCACCGTTCCAGGGGTAGGCGACGAGCAGTACTTC.

CDR3 coding DNA: TGTGCCAGCATCCATCCCGCCTGGCACACCATATATTTT. Protein product: CASIHPAWHTIYF. This chain links TRBV6-5 with TRBJ1-3, with D hard to call. Germline CDR1 is MNHEY and CDR2 is SVGAGI. This CDR3 is 13 amino acids long. V lost 7 bases and J 8 bases, leaving 15 bases between the germline ends.

This clone has only a few counts. This chain joins TRBV6-1 and TRBJ2-2; 7 bases are a match to TRBD1. This CDR3 comprises 15 residues. With 5 bases clipped from V and 1 base from J, the junction kept 4 bases outside the gene matches. Germline loops: CDR1 MNHNS, CDR2 SASEGT. CDR3 sequence: CASSKGAENTGELFF. CDR3 bases: TGTGCCAGCAGTAAGGGGGCCGAGAACACCGGGGAGCTGTTTTTT.

The chain carries TRBV9 and TRBJ2-3; the D gene is possibly TRBD2 (5 bases). Germline V gives CDR1 SGDLS, CDR2 YYNGEE. Trimming removed 1 base from V and 6 bases from J, with 12 bases in between. The CDR3 sequence is 14 residues long. The CDR3 DNA is TGTGCCAGCAGCGTACCTAGCCCTGGGGATACGCAGTATTTT. It encodes CASSVPSPGDTQYF. Full variable domain (rest looked up from reference TRBV9 and TRBJ2-3): DSGVTQTPKHLITATGQRVTLRCSPRSGDLSVYWYQQSLDQGLQFLIQYYNGEERAKGNILERFSAQQFPDLHSELNLSSLELGDSALYFCASSVPSPGDTQYFGPGTRLTVL.

In its sample, this clone was seen once. The genes are TRBV14 and TRBJ2-2; the match to TRBD2 covers 14 bases. The CDR3 spans 19 residues. With V trimmed by 4 bases and J by 5 bases, 12 bases remained unmatched. Germline-derived CDR1 and CDR2 are SGHDN and FVKESK. This CDR3 reads CASSRRHGLAGGSTGELFF. CDR3 nucleotide sequence: TGTGCCAGCAGCCGCCGACACGGACTAGCGGGGGGATCTACCGGGGAGCTGTTTTTT.

This rearrangement joins TRBV9 to TRBJ2-3, with 8 bases matching TRBD2. The V and J ends lost 0 bases and 11 bases, in that order; junction bases with no gene match: 14. This CDR3 has 16 amino acids. Looked up from germline, CDR1 is SGDLS and CDR2 is YYNGEE. CDR3 region: CASSVDNSGTGFGQYF. In DNA form, the CDR3 reads TGTGCCAGCAGCGTAGATAATAGCGGGACTGGGTTCGGGCAGTATTTT.

The chain is built from TRBV6-5 and TRBJ1-1; tentative D call: TRBD1 (6 bases). The V gene lost 4 bases and the J gene lost 5 bases, with 17 bases spanning the gap. Looked up from germline, CDR1 is MNHEY and CDR2 is SVGAGI. The CDR3 runs to 15 residues. CDR3 amino acids: CASSSGTYRGTEAFF. As DNA, the CDR3 is TGTGCCAGCAGTTCCGGGACATATAGAGGGACTGAAGCTTTCTTT.